The 15 T cell receptor beta chains presented below share a single source sample, sequenced in a study of cytomegalovirus exposure and HLA in healthy donors. PCR amplification relied on 60 Vbeta primers (plus 13 Jbeta primers). Sequenced by immunoSEQ multiplex PCR; TCRdb stores in-frame clones only, minus some. Altogether roughly 140,000 clones are present, approximately 84% being singletons, with the ten largest covering approximately 9.7%. Sequences were obtained from PBMCs. The receptors originated from a woman aged 55 to 70 in good health and CMV-seropositive.

The chain combines TRBV29-1 with TRBJ2-5; D gene uncertain. CDR3 length: 12 amino acids. V lost 7 bases and J 1 base, leaving 10 bases between the germline ends. Germline CDR1 is SQVTM and CDR2 is ANQGSEA. CDR3 nucleotides: TGCAGCGGTTCAGGAATCCAAGAGACCCAGTACTTC. Residues: CSGSGIQETQYF.

The rearrangement uses TRBV29-1 and TRBJ2-1, with 8 bases aligning to TRBD1. Losses at the gene ends were 1 base for V and 6 bases for J; bases not matched to a gene: 8. CDR1 and CDR2 (germline): SQVTM, ANQGSEA. This CDR3 has 15 amino acids. Here the CDR3 DNA reads TGCAGCGTTGAAGTGGTGGACAGGGTCTTCAATGAGCAGTTCTTC. As protein: CSVEVVDRVFNEQFF.

The J gene is TRBJ1-5, the V gene TRBV27; a weak D match, TRBD1 (5 bases). The CDR3 sequence is 14 residues long. The germline V gene has CDR1 MNHEY and CDR2 SMNVEV (reference sequence). V lost 4 bases and J lost 7, with 14 bases in between. The CDR3 loop is CASSSVGRGQPQHF. CDR3 nucleotides: TGTGCCAGCAGTTCAGTGGGAAGGGGCCAGCCCCAGCATTTT.

The chain employs TRBV11-3 and TRBJ2-5; a weak D match, TRBD1 (6 bases). This CDR3 contains 14 residues. Per the germline V gene, CDR1 is SGHNT and CDR2 is YENEEA. V gave up 3 bases and J gave up 5 bases, with 13 bases separating them. DNA of the CDR3: TGTGCCAGCAGCTTGTCGACAGGCTGGGAGACCCAGTACTTC. Protein product: CASSLSTGWETQYF.

V usage is TRBV28 and J usage is TRBJ2-3; 11 nucleotides line up with TRBD2. The germline gives CDR1 MDHEN, CDR2 SYDVKM. J lost 3 bases, V lost 7 bases, and 21 bases had no gene match. CDR3 length equals 20 residues. The CDR3 DNA follows: TGTGCCAGCACGGGGATATTGGGACGGGATAGCGGGAGGGTGACAGATACGCAGTATTTT. This codes for CASTGILGRDSGRVTDTQYF. The full variable domain, rest sourced from reference TRBV28 and TRBJ2-3, is DVKVTQSSRYLVKRTGEKVFLECVQDMDHENMFWYRQDPGLGLRLIYFSYDVKMKEKGDIPEGYSVSREKKERFSLILESASTNQTSMYLCASTGILGRDSGRVTDTQYFGPGTRLTVL.

This clone has just a few counts. The rearrangement links TRBV6-5 to TRBJ1-3, with D unclear. CDR1 MNHEY and CDR2 SVGAGI come from the germline V gene. The CDR3 spans 15 residues. With 5 bases removed from V and 0 bases from J, the gap between germline ends came to 11 bases. CDR3 nucleotide sequence: TGTGCCAGCAGTCCCTCCAGTGCCTCTGGAAACACCATATATTTT. Protein sequence: CASSPSSASGNTIYF.

CDR3 amino acids: CASRTGQWAYEQYF. The CDR3 DNA is TGTGCCAGCAGGACGGGACAGTGGGCCTACGAGCAGTACTTC. The J gene is TRBJ2-5, the V gene TRBV6-5; 7 bases align to TRBD1. The J call may be incorrect, as the DNA end agrees better with TRBJ2-7. Germline lookup yields CDR1 MNHEY and CDR2 SVGAGI. This CDR3 is 14 amino acids long.

The CDR3 loop reads CASGQGTFSYGYTF. Here the CDR3 DNA reads TGTGCCAGCGGGCAAGGGACATTCAGCTATGGCTACACCTTC. The chain couples TRBV27 to TRBJ1-2; a possible D gene is TRBD1 (6 bases). This CDR3 is 14 amino acids long. The germline CDR1 and CDR2 sequences are MNHEY and SMNVEV (reference sequence). The V and J ends lost 8 bases and 4 bases respectively, with 17 bases between them.

V usage is TRBV7-2 and J usage is TRBJ2-5; possibly TRBD2 for D (5 bases). CDR1 SGHTA and CDR2 FQGNSA come from the germline V gene. The CDR3 has 15 amino acids. Trimming left V 0 bases short and J 5 bases short, with 13 bases between. In nucleotides, the CDR3 is TGTGCCAGCAGCTTAGCTTCTGGGAGTTGGGAGACCCAGTACTTC. It specifies CASSLASGSWETQYF.

J is TRBJ2-3 and V is TRBV29-1; 7 bases match TRBD2. Germline trimming cut 1 base from V and 4 bases from J; bases unmatched to any gene: 5. Germline CDR1 reads SQVTM; CDR2 reads ANQGSEA. CDR3 length equals 14 residues. In DNA, the CDR3 is TGCAGCGTTGAAGTCCTCCGGGGGGCAGATACGCAGTATTTT. It is translated as CSVEVLRGADTQYF.

The gene calls are TRBV20-1 and TRBJ2-7; 7 nucleotides line up with TRBD1. Germline V CDR1 and CDR2: DFQATT, SNEGSKA (reference sequence). J gave up 10 bases and V 6 bases, and 9 bases lay outside the gene matches. The CDR3 is 11 amino acids. In DNA, the CDR3 is TGCAGTGCCCGGGGACAGCAGGAACAGTACTTC. This gives the protein CSARGQQEQYF.

This clone has a handful of counts. This chain uses TRBV7-9 with TRBJ1-2, with TRBD1 matching 7 bases. Looked up from germline, CDR1 is SEHNR and CDR2 is FQNEAQ (reference sequence). CDR3 size: 14 residues. The J segment lost 3 bases and the V segment lost 5 bases, leaving 6 bases of the junction unmatched. The CDR3 DNA sequence: TGTGCCAGCAGCCGGACCAGGGGGGACTATGGCTACACCTTC. It is translated as CASSRTRGDYGYTF.

This chain links TRBV28 with TRBJ2-6; 13 nucleotides agree with TRBD2. The V gene's germline CDR1 is MDHEN and CDR2 SYDVKM. V lost 4 bases and J lost 4; bases outside the gene matches: 10. The CDR3 consists of 19 residues. DNA for the CDR3: TGTGCCAGCAGTTCAGGGACTAGCGGGATTTCGTGGGGGGCCAACGTCCTGACTTTC. Its protein is CASSSGTSGISWGANVLTF.

This rearrangement joins TRBV7-2 to TRBJ1-1, with D tentatively TRBD1 (6 bases). CDR1 is SGHTA, CDR2 FQGNSA, per germline. The CDR3 is made up of 13 amino acids. The V and J ends lost 5 bases and 1 base respectively, with 8 bases between them. Written as DNA, the CDR3 is TGTGCCAGCAGCACGGACAGGAACACTGAAGCTTTCTTT. This codes for CASSTDRNTEAFF.

The J gene is TRBJ1-5, the V gene TRBV28; 12 bases map to TRBD1. J was trimmed by 2 bases and V by 6 bases; bases with no gene match: 11. The CDR3 runs 18 residues. CDR1 is MDHEN, CDR2 SYDVKM, per germline. The CDR3: CASSPGTGGAWGNQPQHF. CDR3 sequence (DNA): TGTGCCAGCAGCCCAGGGACAGGGGGCGCGTGGGGCAATCAGCCCCAGCATTTT.